Following are 13 T cell receptor beta chains from one sample sequenced in a study of Ad26.COV2.S vaccination and SARS-CoV-2 variants. Treatment indicated: around 19 received Ad26.COV2.S at low or high dose, single or two shots; several received placebo; per-sample allocation not given. Sampling happened 63 days after the first vaccine or placebo injection. Measured with immunoSEQ multiplex PCR; TCRdb has only the in-frame clones, and not every one. The sample includes 300,000 to 500,000 clones, approximately 86% of them seen just once. Sample: peripheral blood, taken in a trial of Ad26.COV2.S vaccine versus placebo. The source is a person aged 18-65 years who received the Ad26.COV2.S COVID-19 vaccine or a placebo.

This chain uses TRBV29-1 with TRBJ1-2, with 8 bases matching TRBD1. Germline-derived CDR1 and CDR2 are SQVTM and ANQGSEA. The CDR3 sequence is 14 residues long. V gave up 5 bases and J gave up 8 bases; unmatched junction bases: 13. In nucleotides, the CDR3 is TGCAGCGTTTATTTCCCAGGGGGCACGGGGGGCTACACCTTC. It yields the protein CSVYFPGGTGGYTF. The full variable domain, with the rest looked up from reference TRBV29-1 and TRBJ1-2, is SAVISQKPSRDICQRGTSLTIQCQVDSQVTMMFWYRQQPGQSLTLIATANQGSEATYESGFVIDKFPISRPNLTFSTLTVSNMSPEDSSIYLCSVYFPGGTGGYTFGSGTRLTVV.

This chain links TRBV9 with TRBJ1-2; D is perhaps TRBD1 (5 bases). The V end lost 4 bases, the J end lost 0 bases, and 13 bases lay between the germline ends. In germline, CDR1 is SGDLS, CDR2 YYNGEE. This CDR3 has 15 residues. The CDR3 is CASSPAQGANYGYTF. The CDR3 DNA follows: TGTGCCAGCAGCCCGGCGCAGGGAGCTAACTATGGCTACACCTTC.

V is TRBV6-6 and J is TRBJ1-2; 7 bases are shared with TRBD1. Germline V gene data show CDR1 as MNHNY and CDR2 as SVGAGI (reference sequence). V lost 5 bases to trimming and J lost 4 bases; unmatched junction nucleotides: 16. This CDR3 region has 17 residues. CDR3 residues: CASSPVLTGARGYGYTF. Here the CDR3 DNA reads TGTGCCAGCAGTCCCGTCCTAACAGGGGCTCGGGGCTATGGCTACACCTTC.

This rearrangement joins TRBV5-1 to TRBJ1-1, with a tentative D call TRBD1 (6 bases). CDR1 is SGHRS and CDR2 is YFSETQ in the germline V gene. The CDR3 covers 15 residues. V was clipped by 4 bases and J by 1 base, with 14 bases between them. The CDR3 reads CASSRGGTENTEAFF. The CDR3 region has the DNA TGCGCCAGCAGCCGGGGGGGCACGGAGAACACTGAAGCTTTCTTT.

The chain employs TRBV5-1 and TRBJ1-1; no clear D gene. Per the germline V gene, CDR1 is SGHRS and CDR2 is YFSETQ. The CDR3 extends over 14 amino acids. V lost 0 bases and J lost 7, with 13 bases in between. CDR3 region: CASSLAPLEGEAFF. The CDR3 bases are TGCGCCAGCAGCTTGGCCCCCTTAGAGGGTGAAGCTTTCTTT.

The chain is built from TRBV10-3 and TRBJ2-1; D possibly uses TRBD1 or TRBD2 (5 bases each). Trimming removed 10 bases at V and 0 bases at J, with 10 bases between. CDR1 is ENHRY, CDR2 SYGVKD, per germline. This CDR3 contains 13 residues. This CDR3 is CATRGDSYNEQFF. Written as DNA, the CDR3 is TGTGCCACCCGAGGGGACTCCTACAATGAGCAGTTCTTC.

The rearrangement uses TRBV30 and TRBJ1-6; unclear D gene. The germline gives CDR1 GTSNPN, CDR2 SVGIG (reference sequence). The CDR3 contains 13 residues. Between the trimmed V and J ends, which lost 4 bases and 9 bases, there was a span of 13 bases. The CDR3: CAWIDPWGSPLHF. CDR3 coding DNA: TGTGCCTGGATTGACCCTTGGGGTTCACCCCTCCACTTT. Supplemented by reference TRBV30 and TRBJ1-6, the full variable domain reads SQTIHQWPATLVQPVGSPLSLECTVEGTSNPNLYWYRQAAGRGLQLLFYSVGIGQISSEVPQNLSASRPQDRQFILSSKKLLLSDSGFYLCAWIDPWGSPLHFGNGTRLTVT.

This chain joins TRBV5-4 and TRBJ1-1; 10 nucleotides align to TRBD1. The CDR3 contains 16 residues. V dropped 4 bases and J dropped 5; count of bases not matched to a gene: 11. Germline CDR1 reads SGHNT; CDR2 reads YYREEE (reference sequence). The CDR3 region has the DNA TGTGCCAGCAGCGACAACCCCGGGACAGGGGTAACTGAAGCTTTCTTT. Amino acid sequence: CASSDNPGTGVTEAFF.

This clone was counted once. The chain combines TRBV12-3 or TRBV12-4 with TRBJ1-2; D is possibly TRBD1 (6 bases). V gave up 6 bases and J gave up 5 bases, with 13 bases separating them. The CDR3 is 13 amino acids. CDR3 loop: CASSVQGEYGYTF. In DNA form, the CDR3 reads TGTGCCAGCAGCGTACAGGGAGAGTATGGCTACACCTTC.

The chain combines TRBV19 with TRBJ1-6; D remains ambiguous. The V end lost 7 bases, the J end lost 6 bases, and 10 bases lay between the germline ends. Germline assignment: CDR1 LNHDA and CDR2 SQIVND (reference sequence). This CDR3 is 13 amino acids long. CDR3 sequence: CASTRTVNSPLHF. The CDR3 DNA reads TGTGCCAGTACGAGAACAGTTAATTCACCCCTCCACTTT.

This chain links TRBV7-2 with TRBJ1-2; D gene ambiguous. CDR1 and CDR2 (germline): SGHTA, FQGNSA. Trimming took off 5 bases at V and 2 bases at J, with 9 bases between the two ends. The CDR3 loop spans 13 amino acids. The chain's CDR3 is CASSHNNNYGYTF. The DNA of the CDR3 is TGTGCCAGCAGCCACAATAACAACTATGGCTACACCTTC.

This clone was seen a few times. The chain couples TRBV4-3 to TRBJ1-6; D gene uncertain. Germline V gene sequence: CDR1 LGHNA, CDR2 YSLEER. The V gene lost 0 bases and the J gene lost 9 bases, with 12 bases spanning the gap. The CDR3 has 15 residues. CDR3 in DNA: TGCGCCAGCAGCCAAGAATGGGGTTTGGGTTCACCCCTCCACTTT. It codes for CASSQEWGLGSPLHF.

The rearrangement joins TRBV15 to TRBJ2-3; D may match TRBD1 or TRBD2 (5 bases each). Germline lookup yields CDR1 LNHNV and CDR2 YYDKDF (reference sequence). Trimming pared 0 bases from V and 5 bases from J, leaving 18 bases between. The CDR3 extends over 17 amino acids. CDR3 sequence reads: CATSRDRGAGSRDTQYF. CDR3 nucleotide sequence: TGTGCCACCAGCAGAGATCGAGGAGCAGGGAGTAGAGATACGCAGTATTTT.